Each of the 25 T cell receptor beta chains below was sequenced from the same sample in a study of vaccination and CD4 T cells after COVID-19. Sequence data for DNA of cultured CD4+ T cells were generated by the Oncomine TCR Beta short-read assay. TCRdb itself ran the PCR reads through MiXCR, one entry per CDR3 protein. The sample has 10,000 to 15,000 distinct CDR3 sequences, roughly 33% seen once. Treatment meaning: roughly ten-day PBMC culture with coronavirus spike peptide pools or control peptides (ViraFEST assay). These receptors' targets are unknown. The material sequenced was cultured CD4+ T cells from blood. These receptors were taken from a human donor with COVID-19.

This clonotype was observed a handful of times. The chain has TRBV7-2 and TRBJ2-3, with TRBD2 identical over 11 bases. The trim removed 4 bases at V and 8 bases at J, leaving 11 bases unmatched. Germline CDR1 and CDR2: SGHTA and FQGNSA. The CDR3 has 16 residues. CDR3 coding DNA: TGTGCCAGCAGCTACATTAGCGGGGGGGCCTTACCTACGCAGTATTTT. Its protein product is CASSYISGGALPTQYF.

The V call is TRBV7-8, the J call TRBJ2-5; D call uncertain. Germline loops: CDR1 SGHVS, CDR2 FQNEAQ. Trimming removed 10 bases at V and 4 bases at J, with 13 bases between. The CDR3 runs to 12 residues. The CDR3 spells CATRALGETQYF. CDR3 sequence (DNA): TGTGCCACTCGGGCCCTGGGAGAGACCCAGTACTTC.

The chain has TRBV6-1 and TRBJ2-2; D is unclear. The CDR3 consists of 15 residues. In germline, CDR1 is MNHNS, CDR2 SASEGT. V dropped 10 bases and J dropped 0 bases, with 15 bases sitting between them. Here the CDR3 reads CATRAAVANTGELFF. CDR3 coding DNA: TGTGCCACCCGGGCAGCTGTCGCGAACACCGGGGAGCTGTTTTTT.

The rearrangement links TRBV9 to TRBJ1-6; D is ambiguous. V was shortened by 0 bases and J by 9 bases, with 13 bases between the two germline ends. This CDR3 contains 15 residues. Germline CDR1 and CDR2: SGDLS and YYNGEE. DNA of the CDR3: TGTGCCAGCAGCGTAGGCAGTTCCCCTGGTTCACCCCTCCACTTT. Translating gives CASSVGSSPGSPLHF.

This clonotype qualifies as medium-sized. The chain couples TRBV12-3 or TRBV12-4 to TRBJ2-7, with 10 positions matching TRBD1. There are 14 residues in the CDR3. The V segment lost 7 bases and the J segment 5 bases; nucleotides outside the gene matches: 8. CDR3 region: CASILGQGSHEQYF. The CDR3 DNA follows: TGTGCCAGCATTCTGGGACAGGGGTCCCACGAGCAGTACTTC.

The chain combines TRBV6-4 with TRBJ2-1; D is ambiguous. Germline V lookup: CDR1 MRHNA, CDR2 SNTAGT. The CDR3 sequence is 15 residues long. Trimming removed 5 bases from V and 0 bases from J, with 11 bases in between. The CDR3 spells CASSQVLGSYNEQFF. For the CDR3, the DNA is TGTGCCAGCAGTCAGGTTTTGGGCTCCTACAATGAGCAGTTCTTC.

This clonotype was recorded only once. The rearrangement uses TRBV12-5 and TRBJ1-2; 10 bases fit TRBD1. Looked up from germline, CDR1 is LGHNT and CDR2 is FRNRAP. The CDR3 is 17 residues long. Trimming took 2 bases from V and 3 from J; bases not matched to a gene: 9. The chain's CDR3 is CASGLTISTGGHYGYTF. The CDR3 nucleotides read TGTGCTAGTGGTTTGACCATCTCGACAGGGGGCCACTATGGCTACACCTTC.

The genes are TRBV7-8 and TRBJ2-3, with TRBD2 matching 8 bases. The J segment lost 3 bases and the V segment lost 3 bases, leaving 5 bases of the junction unmatched. Germline CDR1 is SGHVS and CDR2 is FQNEAQ. The CDR3 covers 15 residues. The CDR3 nucleotides are TGTGCCAGCAGCTTTATTGGGACTAGTACAGATACGCAGTATTTT. Amino acid sequence: CASSFIGTSTDTQYF.

By sample fraction, this clonotype is medium-sized. The rearrangement links TRBV20-1 to TRBJ1-2; D not resolved. Germline assignment: CDR1 DFQATT and CDR2 SNEGSKA (reference sequence). Trimming stripped 3 bases from V and 2 bases from J, with 28 bases between. The CDR3 contains 19 residues. The CDR3 bases are TGCAGTGCTAGTCGTCAGGCCAACTTTCCCACCCTCCCCAACTATGGCTACACCTTC. Translation: CSASRQANFPTLPNYGYTF.

This rearrangement joins TRBV7-8 to TRBJ2-7; D possibly uses TRBD1 or TRBD2 (5 bases each). Germline CDR1 is SGHVS and CDR2 is FQNEAQ. Trimming removed 6 bases at V and 9 bases at J, with 21 bases between. This CDR3 is built from 14 residues. The CDR3 region is CASRFRNNQGVQYF. Written as DNA, the CDR3 is TGTGCCAGCAGATTCAGGAATAATCAGGGAGTGCAGTACTTC.

This clonotype was detected a few times. The V call is TRBV20-1, the J call TRBJ1-2; 10 bases line up with TRBD1. This CDR3 region has 16 residues. With 3 bases clipped from V and 4 bases from J, the junction kept 11 bases outside the gene matches. The germline CDR1 and CDR2 sequences are DFQATT and SNEGSKA (reference sequence). CDR3 amino acids: CSASGGQGSTSYGYTF. The DNA of the CDR3 is TGCAGTGCTAGTGGGGGACAGGGGTCGACCAGCTATGGCTACACCTTC.

This clonotype was detected a few times. The chain carries TRBV21-1 and TRBJ1-4. TRBV21-1 is described as a pseudogene. This CDR3 comprises 14 residues. The CDR3 sequence is CASSYQRANEKLFF. The CDR3 nucleotides are TGTGCCAGCAGCTACCAGAGGGCCAATGAAAAACTGTTTTTT.

This clonotype was detected only a few times. J is TRBJ1-1 and V is TRBV19; maybe TRBD1 (6 bases). The CDR3 is 13 residues long. The germline V gene has CDR1 LNHDA and CDR2 SQIVND (reference sequence). V lost 0 bases and J 8 bases, leaving 10 bases between the germline ends. CDR3 bases: TGTGCCAGTAGTATAGACAGGGGAGCCGAAGCTTTCTTT. Protein: CASSIDRGAEAFF.

This clonotype is a singleton in its sample. The chain uses TRBV30 and TRBJ2-7, with D uncertain. The CDR3 has 14 amino acids. Germline lookup yields CDR1 GTSNPN and CDR2 SVGIG (reference sequence). V lost 0 bases and J lost 2, with 11 bases in between. The CDR3 DNA reads TGTGCCTGGAGTGTAACCGCCGTACCCTACGAGCAGTACTTC. This translates into CAWSVTAVPYEQYF.

The genes are TRBV7-2 and TRBJ1-2, with D hard to call. Germline values: CDR1 SGHTA, CDR2 FQGNSA. The CDR3 loop spans 14 amino acids. V lost 1 base and J 2 bases, leaving 8 bases between the germline ends. In DNA form, the CDR3 reads TGTGCCAGCAGCTTAGACGGTGGAAACTATGGCTACACCTTC. Protein sequence: CASSLDGGNYGYTF.

This clonotype has just a few counts. The V call is TRBV19, the J call TRBJ1-2; the D is unclear. The CDR3 has 15 residues. Germline V gene lookup returns CDR1 LNHDA and CDR2 SQIVND (reference sequence). V lost 3 bases and J lost 5, with 16 bases in between. The CDR3 protein is CASSMVGFIGYGYTF. The CDR3 DNA is TGTGCCAGTAGTATGGTCGGATTTATCGGGTATGGCTACACCTTC.

This chain connects TRBV11-3 to TRBJ2-5; D ambiguous. Trimming removed 3 bases from V and 7 bases from J, with 12 bases in between. Germline CDR1 SGHNT, CDR2 YENEEA. The CDR3 has 13 residues. The CDR3 DNA follows: TGTGCCAGCAGCTTTCCAGGCCCCGGGACCCAGTACTTC. This translates into CASSFPGPGTQYF.

This clonotype has a handful of counts. The gene calls are TRBV23-1 and TRBJ1-2; possible D gene TRBD1, 6 bases. TRBV23-1 is labeled an ORF, and its function is uncertain. The germline V and J ends were trimmed by 4 bases and 7 bases, with 13 bases remaining between them. The CDR3 sequence is 13 residues long. Here the CDR3 reads CASSRGRGGGYTF. For the CDR3, the DNA is TGCGCCAGCAGTCGAGGGAGGGGGGGTGGCTACACCTTC.

This clonotype has more than one count but fewer than ten. CDR3 coding DNA: TGTGCCAGCACCGGGCGGGGGGGATGGGGAAATCAGCCCCAGCATTTT. Amino acids: CASTGRGGWGNQPQHF. V is TRBV2 and J is TRBJ1-5; D might be TRBD1 (5 bases). This CDR3 contains 16 residues. V was clipped by 7 bases and J by 4 bases, with 20 bases between them. CDR1 is SNHLY, CDR2 FYNNEI, per germline.

In this sample, this clonotype turned up a few times. This chain uses TRBV6-1 with TRBJ1-1; D not certain. Germline loops: CDR1 MNHNS, CDR2 SASEGT. V was clipped by 8 bases and J by 6 bases, with 13 bases between them. This CDR3 is 12 amino acids long. The CDR3 is CASLNIGSEAFF. As DNA, the CDR3 is TGTGCCAGCCTCAATATAGGGTCTGAAGCTTTCTTT.

In its sample, this clonotype was seen a few times. The chain's CDR3 is CASRRGSANTGELFF. DNA of the CDR3: TGTGCCAGCAGGCGAGGGTCAGCGAACACCGGGGAGCTGTTTTTT. This chain links TRBV6-1 with TRBJ2-2; D might be TRBD2 (5 bases). CDR1 and CDR2 (germline): MNHNS, SASEGT. This CDR3 has 15 amino acids. Between the trimmed V and J ends, which lost 6 bases and 0 bases, there was a span of 11 bases.

On this clonotype itself: It is unclear where the CDR3 begins or ends on the DNA, so no DNA is shown, and the CDR3 is as TCRdb lists it. This sequence joins TRBV2 and TRBJ1-2. The germline V gene has CDR1 SNHLY and CDR2 FYNNEI. The CDR3 is 22 amino acids in total, end residues counted. CDR3 protein: CASTNQTSMYLCASRIQRDYTF.

This clonotype has only a few counts. The CDR3 is CASSQQGSLDGYTF. The CDR3 coding sequence is TGTGCCAGCAGTCAACAGGGGAGTTTGGATGGCTACACCTTC. V usage is TRBV6-4 and J usage is TRBJ1-2, with 7 bases matching TRBD1. The junction had 9 bases not matched to a gene; V was cut back by 5 bases and J by 6 bases. This CDR3 has 14 amino acids. The germline V gene has CDR1 MRHNA and CDR2 SNTAGT.

The rearrangement links TRBV14 to TRBJ1-1, with a tentative D call TRBD1 (5 bases). The CDR3 is 13 amino acids. V lost 3 bases and J lost 3, with 8 bases in between. CDR1 is SGHDN, CDR2 FVKESK, per germline. The CDR3 DNA reads as TGTGCCAGCAGCCAGGGACGGCACACTGAAGCTTTCTTT. Translating it yields CASSQGRHTEAFF. Complete variable domain (other parts from reference TRBV14 and TRBJ1-1): EAGVTQFPSHSVIEKGQTVTLRCDPISGHDNLYWYRRVMGKEIKFLLHFVKESKQDESGMPNNRFLAERTGGTYSTLKVQPAELEDSGVYFCASSQGRHTEAFFGQGTRLTVV.

In its sample, this clonotype was seen a few times. This chain uses TRBV29-1 with TRBJ1-2; 12 bases align to TRBD1. The CDR3 sequence is 16 residues long. Per the germline V gene, CDR1 is SQVTM and CDR2 is ANQGSEA. J gave up 7 bases and V 2 bases, and 11 bases lay outside the gene matches. CDR3 loop: CSVEKGQGASRLGYTF. The CDR3 DNA reads as TGCAGCGTTGAAAAGGGACAGGGGGCGTCTAGGCTTGGCTACACCTTC.